Following are 13 T cell receptor beta chains from one sample sequenced in a study of regulatory T cells in long-lasting Graves disease. Construction of TCR beta libraries relied on iRepertoire HTBI primers and on Arm-PCR targeting CDR3 regions. TCRdb itself ran the multiplex PCR reads through MiXCR, one entry per CDR3 protein. The sample has over 350,000 distinct CDR3 sequences; around 15% are singletons. Time point specified: newly diagnosed GD, antithyroid drugs for less than 3 months. Preparation of the TCR library used RNA extracted from PBMCs. The data also belong to a second study, concerning T cells in Graves' hyperthyroidism and ophthalmopathy.

This specimen consisted of peripheral blood mononuclear cells (PBMCs), obtained at new diagnosis, from a patient treated with antithyroid drugs. These TCRs come from a woman between 45 and 60 years old with Graves disease.

This clonotype was counted at least ten times. J is TRBJ1-2 and V is TRBV28, with 10 bases lining up with TRBD1. CDR1 is MDHEN, CDR2 SYDVKM, per germline. V lost 2 bases and J lost 7; bases outside the gene matches: 13. The CDR3 is 17 residues long. The CDR3: CASSLRTSDRGPFGYTF. CDR3 coding DNA: TGTGCCAGCAGTTTAAGGACCTCAGACAGGGGGCCCTTTGGCTACACCTTC.

This clonotype has at least ten counts. J is TRBJ1-1 and V is TRBV20-1; 7 bases map to TRBD1. The CDR3 spans 15 residues. V shed 2 bases and J 1 base; nucleotides not matched to a gene: 7. The germline V gene has CDR1 DFQATT and CDR2 SNEGSKA (reference sequence). CDR3 bases: TGCAGTGCTAGAAACCGACAGGGAGGGAACACTGAAGCTTTCTTT. Protein: CSARNRQGGNTEAFF.

As to this clonotype: The germline gene is not matched at one end of the junction; a read error may be the cause. This chain links TRBV30 with TRBJ1-6, with a tentative D call TRBD1 (5 bases). Per the germline V gene, CDR1 is GTSNPN and CDR2 is SVGIG (reference sequence). CDR3 size: 13 residues. The CDR3 sequence: CAWRQIYNSPHHF. The CDR3 region has the DNA TGTGCCTGGCGACAGATCTATAATTCACCCCACCACTTT.

Ten or more counts support this clonotype. This chain joins TRBV7-2 and TRBJ1-5, with unresolved D. V lost 1 base and J 0 bases, leaving 13 bases between the germline ends. CDR3 length equals 17 residues. Germline V lookup: CDR1 SGHTA, CDR2 FQGNSA. The CDR3 coding sequence is TGTGCCAGCAGCTTAGTTAGGGCTACAGATAGCAATCAGCCCCAGCATTTT. Amino acids: CASSLVRATDSNQPQHF.

This clonotype was detected many times. Sequence at one end of the junction differs from germline and may be a read error. The V and J genes are TRBV5-1 and TRBJ1-5; TRBD1 agrees at 7 bases. The CDR3 runs to 13 residues. The germline CDR1 and CDR2 sequences are SGHRS and YFSETQ. The CDR3 loop reads CASSSQGGQPQHF. The CDR3 region has the DNA TGTGCCAGCAGTTCCCAGGGGGGGCAGCCCCAGCATTTT. Using reference TRBV5-1 and TRBJ1-5 for the parts outside the CDR3, the full variable domain is KAGVTQTPRYLIKTRGQQVTLSCSPISGHRSVSWYQQTPGQGLQFLFEYFSETQRNKGNFPGRFSGRQFSNSRSEMNVSTLELGDSALYLCASSSQGGQPQHFGDGTRLSIL.

This clonotype was seen ten or more times. This rearrangement joins TRBV10-3 to TRBJ2-7; TRBD1 or TRBD2 may be the D gene (5 bases each). The V end lost 6 bases, the J end lost 2 bases, and 14 bases lay between the germline ends. The CDR3 runs 14 residues. Germline V lookup: CDR1 ENHRY, CDR2 SYGVKD. CDR3 coding DNA: TGTGCCATCAGGCACAGTGAGGGGACCTACGAGCAGTACTTC. Its protein is CAIRHSEGTYEQYF.

This clonotype was seen many times. V is TRBV7-9 and J is TRBJ2-5, with TRBD1 matching over 8 bases. The V gene's germline CDR1 is SEHNR and CDR2 FQNEAQ (reference sequence). The CDR3 loop spans 13 amino acids. Unmatched junction bases numbered 1, after V lost 2 bases and J lost 5 bases. The CDR3 coding sequence is TGTGCCAGCAGCTTACAGGGGGCCGAGACCCAGTACTTC. Translated: CASSLQGAETQYF.

The chain has TRBV9 and TRBJ2-1; 9 positions agree with TRBD2. The germline CDR1 and CDR2 sequences are SGDLS and YYNGEE. CDR3 length: 16 residues. V gave up 0 bases and J gave up 10 bases; unmatched junction bases: 11. The CDR3 nucleotides are TGTGCCAGCAGCGTAGCTGGTAGCGGGAGTCTAGGGGAGCAGTTCTTC. It encodes CASSVAGSGSLGEQFF.

This clonotype was seen repeatedly, ten times or more. The chain links TRBV11-1 to TRBJ2-1, with D maybe TRBD2 (6 bases). Germline assignment: CDR1 SGHAT and CDR2 FQDESV (reference sequence). V lost 5 bases and J lost 1, with 12 bases in between. The CDR3 spans 15 residues. The CDR3 DNA follows: TGTGCCAGCAGCCGCGGGACTCCATCCTACAATGAGCAGTTCTTC. It is translated as CASSRGTPSYNEQFF.

J is TRBJ2-2 and V is TRBV19; 9 bases map to TRBD1. Per germline, CDR1 LNHDA and CDR2 SQIVND (reference sequence). This CDR3 comprises 15 residues. V lost 11 bases and J lost 2; bases outside the gene matches: 9. CDR3 region: CAGGQGDPNTGELFF. In DNA form, the CDR3 reads TGTGCCGGGGGACAGGGAGATCCCAACACCGGGGAGCTGTTTTTT.

There are many counts of this clonotype. The chain couples TRBV12-3 or TRBV12-4 to TRBJ2-6; D is undetermined. The V and J ends lost 6 bases and 0 bases respectively, with 21 bases between them. The CDR3 covers 19 residues. The CDR3 DNA reads TGTGCCAGCAGCTCCCTGACTCCCCACCCTTCCTCTGGGGCCAACGTCCTGACTTTC. Its protein is CASSSLTPHPSSGANVLTF.

This rearrangement joins TRBV5-4 to TRBJ2-6; TRBD1 matches at 7 bases. Germline CDR1 and CDR2: SGHNT and YYREEE (reference sequence). The CDR3 totals 13 residues. V was clipped by 9 bases and J by 2 bases; unmatched bases: 2. The CDR3 region has the DNA TGTGCCATACAGGGGCCTGGGGCCAACGTCCTGACTTTC. The encoded protein is CAIQGPGANVLTF.

This clonotype occurred many times. For the CDR3, the DNA is TGTGCCAGCAGTTCCGGGGGGAGCAATCAGCCCCAGCATTTT. Protein: CASSSGGSNQPQHF. The J gene is TRBJ1-5, the V gene TRBV27; TRBD1 is a possible D gene (5 bases). V was cut by 4 bases and J by 1 base, with 8 bases left in between. The germline V gene has CDR1 MNHEY and CDR2 SMNVEV (reference sequence). The CDR3 is 14 residues long.